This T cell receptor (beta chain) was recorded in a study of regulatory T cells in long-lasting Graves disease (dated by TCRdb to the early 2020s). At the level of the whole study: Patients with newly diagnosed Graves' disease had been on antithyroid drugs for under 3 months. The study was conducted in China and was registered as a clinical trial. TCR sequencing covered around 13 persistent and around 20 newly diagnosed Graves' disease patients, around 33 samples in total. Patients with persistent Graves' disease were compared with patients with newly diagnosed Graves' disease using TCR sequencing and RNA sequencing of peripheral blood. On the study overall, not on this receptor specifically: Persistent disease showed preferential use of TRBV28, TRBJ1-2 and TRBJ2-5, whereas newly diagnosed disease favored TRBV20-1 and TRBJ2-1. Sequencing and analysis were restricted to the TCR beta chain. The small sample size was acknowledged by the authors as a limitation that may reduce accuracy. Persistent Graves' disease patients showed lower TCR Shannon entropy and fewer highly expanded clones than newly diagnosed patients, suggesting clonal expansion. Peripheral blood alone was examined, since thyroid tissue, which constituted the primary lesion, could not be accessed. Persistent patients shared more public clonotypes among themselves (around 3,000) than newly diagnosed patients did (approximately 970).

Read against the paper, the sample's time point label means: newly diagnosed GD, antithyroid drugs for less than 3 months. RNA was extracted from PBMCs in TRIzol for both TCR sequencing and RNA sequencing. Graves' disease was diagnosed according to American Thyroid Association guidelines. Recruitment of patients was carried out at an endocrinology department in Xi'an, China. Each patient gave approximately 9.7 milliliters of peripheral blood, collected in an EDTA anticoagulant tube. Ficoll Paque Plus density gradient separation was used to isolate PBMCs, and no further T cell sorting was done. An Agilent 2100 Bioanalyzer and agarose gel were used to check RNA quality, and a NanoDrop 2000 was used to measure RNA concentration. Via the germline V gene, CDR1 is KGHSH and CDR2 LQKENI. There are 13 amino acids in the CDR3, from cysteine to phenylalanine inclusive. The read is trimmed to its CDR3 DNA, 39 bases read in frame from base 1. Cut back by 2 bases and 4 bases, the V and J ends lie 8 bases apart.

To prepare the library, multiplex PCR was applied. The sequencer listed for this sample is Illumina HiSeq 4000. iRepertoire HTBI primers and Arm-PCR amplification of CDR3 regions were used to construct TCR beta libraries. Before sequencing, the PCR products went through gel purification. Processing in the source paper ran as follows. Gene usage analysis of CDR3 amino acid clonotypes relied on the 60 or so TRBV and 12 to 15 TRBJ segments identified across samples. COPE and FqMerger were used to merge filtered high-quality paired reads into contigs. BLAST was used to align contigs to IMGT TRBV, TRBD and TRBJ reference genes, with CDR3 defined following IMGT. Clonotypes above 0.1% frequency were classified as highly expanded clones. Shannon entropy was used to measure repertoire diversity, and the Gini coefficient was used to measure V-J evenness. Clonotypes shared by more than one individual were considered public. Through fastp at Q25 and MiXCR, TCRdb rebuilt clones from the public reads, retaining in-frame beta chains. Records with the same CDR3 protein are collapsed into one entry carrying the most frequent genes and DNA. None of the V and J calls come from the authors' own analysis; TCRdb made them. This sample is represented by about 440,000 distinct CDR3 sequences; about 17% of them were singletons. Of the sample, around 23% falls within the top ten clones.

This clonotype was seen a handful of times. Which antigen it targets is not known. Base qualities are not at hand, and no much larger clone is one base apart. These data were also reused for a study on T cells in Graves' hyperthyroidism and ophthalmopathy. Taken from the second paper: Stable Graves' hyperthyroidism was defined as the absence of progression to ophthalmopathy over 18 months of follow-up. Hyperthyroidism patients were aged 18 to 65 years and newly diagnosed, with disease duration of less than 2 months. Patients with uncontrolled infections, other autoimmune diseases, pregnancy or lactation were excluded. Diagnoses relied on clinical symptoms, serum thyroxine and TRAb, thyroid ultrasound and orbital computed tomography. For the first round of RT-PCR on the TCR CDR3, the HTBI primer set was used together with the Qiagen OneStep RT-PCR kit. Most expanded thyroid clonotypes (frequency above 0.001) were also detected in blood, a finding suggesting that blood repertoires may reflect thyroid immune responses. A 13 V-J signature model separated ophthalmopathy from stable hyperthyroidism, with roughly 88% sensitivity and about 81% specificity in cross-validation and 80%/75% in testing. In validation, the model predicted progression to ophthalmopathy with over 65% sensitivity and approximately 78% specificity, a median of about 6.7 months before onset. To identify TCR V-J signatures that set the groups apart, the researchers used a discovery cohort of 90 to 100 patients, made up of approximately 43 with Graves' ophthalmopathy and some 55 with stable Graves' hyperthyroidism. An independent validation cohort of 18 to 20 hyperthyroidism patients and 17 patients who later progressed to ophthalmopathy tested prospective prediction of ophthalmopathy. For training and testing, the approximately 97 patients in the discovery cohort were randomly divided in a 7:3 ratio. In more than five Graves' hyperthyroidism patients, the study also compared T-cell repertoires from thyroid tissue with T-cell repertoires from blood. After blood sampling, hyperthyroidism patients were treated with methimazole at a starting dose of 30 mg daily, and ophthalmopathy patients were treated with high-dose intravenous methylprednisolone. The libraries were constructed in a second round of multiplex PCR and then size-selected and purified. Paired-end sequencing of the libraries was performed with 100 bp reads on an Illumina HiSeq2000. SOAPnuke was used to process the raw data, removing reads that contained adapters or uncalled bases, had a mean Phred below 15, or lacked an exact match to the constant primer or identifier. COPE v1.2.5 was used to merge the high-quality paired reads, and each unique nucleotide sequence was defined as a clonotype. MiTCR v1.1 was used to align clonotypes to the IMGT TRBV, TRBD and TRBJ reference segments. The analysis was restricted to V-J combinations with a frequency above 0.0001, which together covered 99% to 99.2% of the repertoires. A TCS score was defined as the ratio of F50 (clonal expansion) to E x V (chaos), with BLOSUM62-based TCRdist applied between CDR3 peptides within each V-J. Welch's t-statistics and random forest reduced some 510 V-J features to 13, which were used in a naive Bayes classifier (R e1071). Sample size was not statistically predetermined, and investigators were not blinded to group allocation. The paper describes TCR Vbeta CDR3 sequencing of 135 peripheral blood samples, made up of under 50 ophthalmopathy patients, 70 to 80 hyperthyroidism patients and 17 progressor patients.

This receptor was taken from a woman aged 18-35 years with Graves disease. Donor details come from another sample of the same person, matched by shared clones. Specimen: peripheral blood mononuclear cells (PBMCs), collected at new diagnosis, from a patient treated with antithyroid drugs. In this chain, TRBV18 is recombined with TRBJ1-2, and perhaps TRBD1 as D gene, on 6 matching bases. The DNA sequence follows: TGTGCCAGCTCACCAGAGGGGGGCTATGGCTACACCTTC. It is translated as CASSPEGGYGYTF. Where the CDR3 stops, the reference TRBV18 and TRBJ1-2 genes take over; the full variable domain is NAGVMQNPRHLVRRRGQEARLRCSPMKGHSHVYWYRQLPEEGLKFMVYLQKENIIDESGMPKERFSAEFPKEGPSILRIQQVVRGDSAAYFCASSPEGGYGYTFGSGTRLTVV.